This entry is about one TCR beta chain. The same CDR3 can be traced to other DNA sequences in this sample. The repertoire was sequenced with immunoSEQ multiplex PCR; TCRdb's copy has only in-frame clones and lacks some. The sample has around 82,000 clones, 88% seen once. These data are taken from a study of OX40 agonist ivuxolimab in advanced cancers. Study background: Averaging 60 years in age, with a range of roughly 23 to 85, the cohort was approximately 83% male. Three patients, one with hepatocellular carcinoma and two with cutaneous melanoma, achieved partial responses.

V shed 0 bases, J shed 7 bases, and the junction held 7 bases outside the gene matches. CDR3 length: 16 residues. Germline V gives CDR1 MNHNY, CDR2 SVGAGI (reference sequence). The sample in question was CD4+ or CD8+ T cells sorted from blood, obtained in a trial of the OX40 agonist ivuxolimab. The chain joins TRBV6-6 to TRBJ1-4; TRBD1 matches at 8 bases. This TCR came from an adult with an advanced solid tumor such as melanoma, head and neck, liver or kidney cancer. This CDR3 reads CASSYSQGQATEKLFF. DNA for the CDR3: TGTGCCAGCAGTTACTCTCAGGGACAGGCGACTGAAAAACTGTTTTTT.